This T cell receptor (beta chain) was sequenced in a study of Ad26.COV2.S vaccination and SARS-CoV-2 variants. Using immunoSEQ multiplex PCR, the repertoire was profiled, and TCRdb retains in-frame clones only, with some absent. The sample has over 130,000 clones; about nine tenths are singletons. This CDR3 region has 15 residues. Comment on this clone: Its antigen is still unknown.

Study findings and constraints: Spike-specific TCR breadth was greater in vaccine than placebo recipients.

The source was peripheral blood, collected after recovery from COVID-19. The sequence derives from a human donor who had recovered from COVID-19. The chain joins TRBV21-1 to TRBJ2-7; TRBD1, as called in the table, went unchecked against the DNA. TRBV21-1 is a pseudogene locus. CDR3 region: CASTLIQGASYEQYF. CDR3 in DNA: TGTGCCAGCACCCTAATACAGGGGGCCTCCTACGAGCAGTACTTC.